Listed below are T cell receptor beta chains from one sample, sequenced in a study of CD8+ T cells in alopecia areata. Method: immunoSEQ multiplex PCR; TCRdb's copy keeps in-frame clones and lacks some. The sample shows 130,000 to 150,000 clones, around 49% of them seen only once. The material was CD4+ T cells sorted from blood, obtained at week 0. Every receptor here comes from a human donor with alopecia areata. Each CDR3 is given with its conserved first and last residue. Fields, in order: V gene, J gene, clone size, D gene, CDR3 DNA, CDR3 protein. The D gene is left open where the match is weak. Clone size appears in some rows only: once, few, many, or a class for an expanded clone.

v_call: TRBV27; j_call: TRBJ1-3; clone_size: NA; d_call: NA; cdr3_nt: TGTGCCAGCGTGAGGGGGAACACCATATATTTT; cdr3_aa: CASVRGNTIYF
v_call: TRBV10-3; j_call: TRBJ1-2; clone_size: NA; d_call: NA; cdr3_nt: TGTGCCATCAGTGACTCCTACCGTTGGGGAGAAAACCCGGTGGGCTACACCTTC; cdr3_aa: CAISDSYRWGENPVGYTF
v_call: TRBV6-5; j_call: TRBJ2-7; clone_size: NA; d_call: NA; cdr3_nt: TGTGCCAGCACCCGGTCCGTTCCCTACGAGCAGTACTTC; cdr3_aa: CASTRSVPYEQYF
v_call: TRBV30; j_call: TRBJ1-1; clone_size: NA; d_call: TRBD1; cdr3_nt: TGTGCCTGGAGTCTCGGGACAGGGACTCACACTGAAGCTTTCTTT; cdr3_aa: CAWSLGTGTHTEAFF
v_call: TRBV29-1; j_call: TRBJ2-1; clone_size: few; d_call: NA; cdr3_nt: TGCAGCGTAACCCCGGGGCTAGTCCGTTCCTACAATGAGCAGTTCTTC; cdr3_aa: CSVTPGLVRSYNEQFF
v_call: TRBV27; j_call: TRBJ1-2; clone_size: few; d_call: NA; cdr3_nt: TGTGCCAGCAAGGGGGGAGGCGGTGGCTACACCTTC; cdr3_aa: CASKGGGGGYTF
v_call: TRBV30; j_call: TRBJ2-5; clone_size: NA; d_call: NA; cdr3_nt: TGTGCCTGGAGTGTATCGGAAGAGACCCAGTACTTC; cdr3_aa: CAWSVSEETQYF
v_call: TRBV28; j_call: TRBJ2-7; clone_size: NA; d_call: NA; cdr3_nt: TGTGCCAGCTCCCCCAGGAGCGAGCAGTACTTC; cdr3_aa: CASSPRSEQYF
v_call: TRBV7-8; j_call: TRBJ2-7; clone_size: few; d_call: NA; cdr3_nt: TGTGCCAGCGGAGAGGGCCTCACCTACGAGCAGTACTTC; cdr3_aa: CASGEGLTYEQYF
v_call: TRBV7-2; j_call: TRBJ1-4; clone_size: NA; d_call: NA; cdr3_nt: TGTGCCAGCAGCATTTCGGGAGGATACGAAAAACTGTTTTTT; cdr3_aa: CASSISGGYEKLFF
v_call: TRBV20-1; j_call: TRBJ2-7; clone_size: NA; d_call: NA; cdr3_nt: TGCAGTGCTAGAGTTACGCATCAGTACTTC; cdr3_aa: CSARVTHQYF
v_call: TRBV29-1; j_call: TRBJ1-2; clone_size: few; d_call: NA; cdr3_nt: TGCAGCGTTGAATCGGGGTATGGCTACACCTTC; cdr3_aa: CSVESGYGYTF
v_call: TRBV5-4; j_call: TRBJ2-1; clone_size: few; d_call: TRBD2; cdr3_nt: TGTGCCAGCAGCTTTGAGCGGGAGAGGCAGTTCTTC; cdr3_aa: CASSFERERQFF
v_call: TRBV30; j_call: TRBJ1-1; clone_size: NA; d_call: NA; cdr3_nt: TGTGCCTGGAGTGAGGGTGGTGCTTTCTTT; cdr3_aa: CAWSEGGAFF
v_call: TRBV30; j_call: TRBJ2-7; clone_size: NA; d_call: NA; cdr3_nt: TGTGCCTGGAGTGTGGGCGGAAGTTCCTACGAGCAGTACTTC; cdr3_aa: CAWSVGGSSYEQYF
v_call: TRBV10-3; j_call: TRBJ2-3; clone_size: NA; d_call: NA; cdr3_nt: TGTGCCATCAGTGAGGAAGGTAGCACAGATACGCAGTATTTT; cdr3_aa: CAISEEGSTDTQYF
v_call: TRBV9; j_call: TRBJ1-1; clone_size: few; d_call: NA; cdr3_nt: TGTGCCAGCAGCGTAGGCGGCACCCACGGACATGAAGCTTTCTTT; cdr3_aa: CASSVGGTHGHEAFF
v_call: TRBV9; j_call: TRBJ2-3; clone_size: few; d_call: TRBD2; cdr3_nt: TGTGCCAGCAGCGTAGCTAGCGGGATAACAGATACGCAGTATTTT; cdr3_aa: CASSVASGITDTQYF
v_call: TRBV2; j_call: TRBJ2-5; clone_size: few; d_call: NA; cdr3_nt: TGTGCCAGCAGTCGCCCACTAACGTACCAAGAGACCCAGTACTTC; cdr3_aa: CASSRPLTYQETQYF
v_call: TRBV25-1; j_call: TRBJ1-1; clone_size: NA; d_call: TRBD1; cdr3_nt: TGTGCCAGCAGCCTATCCGGGACAGGGATGAACACTGAAGCTTTCTTT; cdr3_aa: CASSLSGTGMNTEAFF
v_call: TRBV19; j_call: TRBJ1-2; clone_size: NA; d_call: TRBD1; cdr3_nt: TGTGCCAGTAGTTTCATTCAGGGGGCAGGTGGCTACACCTTC; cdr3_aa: CASSFIQGAGGYTF
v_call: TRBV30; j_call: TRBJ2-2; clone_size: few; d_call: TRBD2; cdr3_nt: TGTGCCTGGAAACTAAGGACTAGTTTAGCGGAGCTGTTTTTT; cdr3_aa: CAWKLRTSLAELFF
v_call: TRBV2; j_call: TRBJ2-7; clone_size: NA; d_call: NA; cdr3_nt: TGTGCCAGCAGTGAGAGGCAGGGTGCGAACGAGCAGTACTTC; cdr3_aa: CASSERQGANEQYF
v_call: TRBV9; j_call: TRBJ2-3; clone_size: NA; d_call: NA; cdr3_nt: TGTGCCAGCAGCGTAGGTCCCACAGATACGCAGTATTTT; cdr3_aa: CASSVGPTDTQYF
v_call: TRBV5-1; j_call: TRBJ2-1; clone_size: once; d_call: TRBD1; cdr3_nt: TGCGCCAGCAGCTGGTACCACTCGGGACAGGGGGTGGAGGAGCAGTTCTTC; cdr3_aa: CASSWYHSGQGVEEQFF
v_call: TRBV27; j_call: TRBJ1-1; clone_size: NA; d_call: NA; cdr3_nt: TGTGCCAGCAGTTTTTCTGTGAACACTGAAGCTTTCTTT; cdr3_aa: CASSFSVNTEAFF
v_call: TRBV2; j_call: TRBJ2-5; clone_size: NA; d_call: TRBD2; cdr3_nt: TGTGCCAGCACCCGACTCCGGGGACTACAAGAGACCCAGTACTTC; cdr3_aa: CASTRLRGLQETQYF
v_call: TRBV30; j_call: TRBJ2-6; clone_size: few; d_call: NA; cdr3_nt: TGTGCCTGGTCTTTGGGGCCTGGGGCCAACGTCCTGACTTTC; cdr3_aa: CAWSLGPGANVLTF
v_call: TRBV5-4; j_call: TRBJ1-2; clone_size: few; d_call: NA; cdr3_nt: TGTGCCAGCAGGACTTTTGGTACAGGCAACTATGGCTACACCTTC; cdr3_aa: CASRTFGTGNYGYTF
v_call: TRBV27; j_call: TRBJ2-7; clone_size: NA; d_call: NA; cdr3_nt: TGTGCCAGCAGTAACCGGGGCTCCTCCGAGCAGTACTTC; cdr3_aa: CASSNRGSSEQYF
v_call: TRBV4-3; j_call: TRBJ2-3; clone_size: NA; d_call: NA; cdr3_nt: TGCGCCAGCAGCCAAAACGGGAGAGATACGCAGTATTTT; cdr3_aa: CASSQNGRDTQYF
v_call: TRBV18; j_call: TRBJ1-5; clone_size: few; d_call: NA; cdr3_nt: TGTGCCAGCTCACCTTCCTGGGGTCAGCCCCAGCATTTT; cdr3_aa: CASSPSWGQPQHF
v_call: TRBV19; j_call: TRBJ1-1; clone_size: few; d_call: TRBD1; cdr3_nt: TGTGCCAGTAGTAATGGACAGGGAATGAACACTGAAGCTTTCTTT; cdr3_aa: CASSNGQGMNTEAFF
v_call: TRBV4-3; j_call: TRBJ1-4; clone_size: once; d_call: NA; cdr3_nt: TGCGCCAGCAGCCAAGCGGGGGTGGCTAATGAAAAACTGTTTTTT; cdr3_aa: CASSQAGVANEKLFF
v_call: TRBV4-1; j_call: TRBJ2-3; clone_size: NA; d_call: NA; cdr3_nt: TGCGCCAGCAGCCAAGAAGGGATGGCAGATACGCAGTATTTT; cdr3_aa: CASSQEGMADTQYF
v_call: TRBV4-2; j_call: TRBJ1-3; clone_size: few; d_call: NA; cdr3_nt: TGTGCCAGCAGCCAAGATGCACAGGCCGGAGGAAACACCATATATTTT; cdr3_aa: CASSQDAQAGGNTIYF
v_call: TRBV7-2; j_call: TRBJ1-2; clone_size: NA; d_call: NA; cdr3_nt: TGTGCCAGCAGCTTGTGGGGTACTAACTATGGCTACACCTTC; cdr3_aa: CASSLWGTNYGYTF
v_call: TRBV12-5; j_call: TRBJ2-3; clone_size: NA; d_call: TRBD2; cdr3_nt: TGTGCTAGTGGTACCGGGACTAGCGGCACAGATACGCAGTATTTT; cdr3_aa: CASGTGTSGTDTQYF
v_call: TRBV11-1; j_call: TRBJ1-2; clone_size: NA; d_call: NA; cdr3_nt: TGTGCCAGCAGCCCCAACAGGGATGGCTACACCTTC; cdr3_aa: CASSPNRDGYTF
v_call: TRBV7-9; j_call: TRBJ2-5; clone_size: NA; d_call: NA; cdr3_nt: TGTGCCAGCAGCTTCGCGGGATTGGAGACCCAGTACTTC; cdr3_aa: CASSFAGLETQYF
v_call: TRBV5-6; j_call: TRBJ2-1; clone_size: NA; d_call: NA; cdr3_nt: TGTGCCAGCAGCTCGCCGGGTCCCAATGAGCAGTTCTTC; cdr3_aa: CASSSPGPNEQFF
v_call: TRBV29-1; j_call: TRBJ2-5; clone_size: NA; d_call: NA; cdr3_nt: TGCAGCGTTGATTCTAGTATCGAGACCCAGTACTTC; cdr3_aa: CSVDSSIETQYF
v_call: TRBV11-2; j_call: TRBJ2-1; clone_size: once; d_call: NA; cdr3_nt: TGTGCCAGCAGCTTAGATCGGGGGTCGGGTGAGCAGTTCTTC; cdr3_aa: CASSLDRGSGEQFF
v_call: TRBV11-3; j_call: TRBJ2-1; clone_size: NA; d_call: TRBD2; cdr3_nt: TGTGCCAGCAGCTTGACTCGGACTAGAATGCGCAATGAGCAGTTCTTC; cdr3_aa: CASSLTRTRMRNEQFF
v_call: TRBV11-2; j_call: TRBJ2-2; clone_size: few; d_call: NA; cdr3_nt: TGTGCCAGCAGCTTAGGATCAGGAACCATCTATAGCCGGGAGCTGTTTTTT; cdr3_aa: CASSLGSGTIYSRELFF
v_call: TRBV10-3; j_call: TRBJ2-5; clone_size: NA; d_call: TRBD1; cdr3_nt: TGTGCCTCCATGTCCCGGGACAGGGACTGGGAGACCCAGTACTTC; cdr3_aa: CASMSRDRDWETQYF
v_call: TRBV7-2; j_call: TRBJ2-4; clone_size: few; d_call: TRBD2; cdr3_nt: TGTGCCAGCAGCTTACGTCCTAGCGGGATAGGAGCCAAAAACATTCAGTACTTC; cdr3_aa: CASSLRPSGIGAKNIQYF
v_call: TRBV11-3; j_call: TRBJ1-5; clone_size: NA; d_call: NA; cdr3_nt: TGTGCCAGCAGCTTAAGGGGCCATCAGCCCCAGCATTTT; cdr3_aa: CASSLRGHQPQHF
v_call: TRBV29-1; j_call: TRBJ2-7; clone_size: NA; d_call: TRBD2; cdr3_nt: TGCAGCGGCTTCGGGACTAGCGGGAACCACGAGCAGTACTTC; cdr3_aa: CSGFGTSGNHEQYF
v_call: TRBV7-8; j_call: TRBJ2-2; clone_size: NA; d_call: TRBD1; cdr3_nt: TGTGCCAGCAGCTCACAGGGGACCGGGGAGCTGTTTTTT; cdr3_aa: CASSSQGTGELFF
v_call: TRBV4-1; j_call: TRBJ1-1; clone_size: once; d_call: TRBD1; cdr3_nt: TGCGCCAGCAGCCAAGCTGACAGGGTCCGGACTGAAGCTTTCTTT; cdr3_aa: CASSQADRVRTEAFF
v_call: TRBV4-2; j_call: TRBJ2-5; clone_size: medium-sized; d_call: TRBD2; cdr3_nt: TGTGCCAGCAGCCTCTCCACTAGCGGCCCCTCCCAAGAGACCCAGTACTTC; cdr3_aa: CASSLSTSGPSQETQYF
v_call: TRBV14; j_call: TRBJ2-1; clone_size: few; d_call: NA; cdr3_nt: TGTGCCAGCGGAGTTGGCGGGAATTATTTGGATGAGCAGTTCTTC; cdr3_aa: CASGVGGNYLDEQFF
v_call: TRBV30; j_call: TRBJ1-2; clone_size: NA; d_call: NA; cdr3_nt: TGTGCCTGGAGTGCTCGACTTGACATAGCCTATGGCTACACCTTC; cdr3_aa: CAWSARLDIAYGYTF
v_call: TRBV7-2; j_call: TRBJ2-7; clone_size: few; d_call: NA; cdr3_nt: TGTGCCAGCAGCTCTCCCGGGTTCCCCTACGAGCAGTACTTC; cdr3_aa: CASSSPGFPYEQYF
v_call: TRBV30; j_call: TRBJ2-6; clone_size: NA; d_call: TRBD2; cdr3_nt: TGTGCCTGGAGCGGGTTGGTCGTGGCCCCCGGACTAGCGGGAGTCCCTGGGGCCAACGTCCTGACTTTC; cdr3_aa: CAWSGLVVAPGLAGVPGANVLTF
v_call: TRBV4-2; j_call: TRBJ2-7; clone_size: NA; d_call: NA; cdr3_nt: TGTGCCAGCAGCCAGTTACCGGGACATCAATCCTACGAGCAGTACTTC; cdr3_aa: CASSQLPGHQSYEQYF